The source of this T cell receptor beta chain is a study of tumor-infiltrating lymphocytes in localized non-small cell lung cancer. Study background: The cohort mixed smokers and never-smokers, several histologies, and some post-neoadjuvant-chemotherapy samples. Study-wide points: Different pieces of the same tissue were used for each assay. Immunotypes IM1 and IM2 had similar TCR-derived T-cell fractions. Not all patients were TCR sequenced, owing to tissue quantity.

This CDR3 spans 16 amino acids. V was clipped by 0 bases and J by 1 base, with 12 bases between them. Per the germline V gene, CDR1 is SNHLY and CDR2 is FYNNEI. About this clone: Its antigen remains unknown.

Repertoires were generated with immunoSEQ multiplex PCR, while TCRdb's copy carries only in-frame clones and drops some. The table lists under 25,000 clones, roughly 70% of them singletons. The V and J genes are TRBV2 and TRBJ1-2; D possibly corresponds to TRBD1 (6 bases). The receptor's source is a human donor with non-small cell lung cancer. Sequences were obtained from lung tumor tissue. The CDR3 here is CASSEALRGHNYGYTF. CDR3 DNA: TGTGCCAGCAGTGAAGCGCTTCGGGGACATAACTATGGCTACACCTTC.